The sequence of this TCR beta chain was determined in a study of blood T cell repertoires in COVID-19. Study at large: The United States, Italy and Spain were the sources of the acute and convalescent COVID-19 samples. T cells, B-cell-depleted T cells, or PBMCs provided the cDNA or gDNA that served as material.

In the original processing: It was from reference gene primer amplification that nucleated cell counts were estimated. Libraries were prepared by immunoSEQ multiplex PCR; TCRdb keeps only in-frame clonotypes and omits some of them. That table furnishes V, J and clone size, whereas the DNA furnished D and trimming. The sample yields about 170,000 clones, more than 65% seen once. V was clipped by 4 bases and J by 9 bases, with 15 bases between them. CDR1 and CDR2 (germline): LGHDT, YNNKEL (reference sequence). The CDR3 consists of 13 residues. The chain couples TRBV3-1 (or the pseudogene TRBV3-2) to TRBJ2-5, with D possibly matching TRBD1 (6 bases). The sequence was obtained from a man between 65 and 79 years old with active or convalescent COVID-19. The specimen was peripheral blood. CDR3 bases: TGTGCCAGCAGCCTGGGACACCCCGGGCCCCAGTACTTC. It codes for CASSLGHPGPQYF.